Sequencing of this T cell receptor beta chain was carried out in a study of long-term antiretroviral therapy in people with HIV. Study findings and constraints: Someone took the blood between about 2003 and 2018, maybe while older ART regimens were in use. It was observed that HIV repertoires exhibited narrower CDR3 length ranges than controls. Neither ART adherence, viral resistance nor therapy changes were documented.

Sequencing used immunoSEQ v3.0 at survey level. Sequencing efforts were directed toward about 35,000-50,000 T-cell genomes per sample. Profiled with immunoSEQ multiplex PCR; TCRdb holds only in-frame clones, not every one. Among roughly 25,000 clones listed, around 77% were seen once. For this clone: Its target is not known.

Trimming cost V 4 bases and J 8 bases; bases outside gene matches: 5. Germline assignment: CDR1 SGHRS and CDR2 YFSETQ. This CDR3 region has 15 residues. This receptor was taken from a man in his thirties or forties with HIV. This material consisted of unsorted PBMCs, taken 2.1 years after starting antiretroviral therapy. The chain is built from TRBV5-1 and TRBJ2-1, with TRBD2 matching over 14 bases. The CDR3, as DNA: TGCGCCAGCAGCAAAGGGACTAGCGGGGGTTATGAGCAGTTCTTC. Translated: CASSKGTSGGYEQFF.